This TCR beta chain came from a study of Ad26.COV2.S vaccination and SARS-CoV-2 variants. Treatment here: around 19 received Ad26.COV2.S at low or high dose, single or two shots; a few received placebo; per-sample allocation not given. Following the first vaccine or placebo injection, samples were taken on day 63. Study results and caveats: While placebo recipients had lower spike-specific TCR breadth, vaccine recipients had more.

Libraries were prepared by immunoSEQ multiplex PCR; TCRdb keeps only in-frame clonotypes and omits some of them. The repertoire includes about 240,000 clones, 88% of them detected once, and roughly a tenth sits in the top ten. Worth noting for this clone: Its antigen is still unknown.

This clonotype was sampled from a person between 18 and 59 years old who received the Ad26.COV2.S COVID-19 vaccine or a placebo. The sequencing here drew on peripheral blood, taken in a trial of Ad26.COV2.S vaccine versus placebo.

This chain's CDR3 is CASRSGTGDTEAFF. In nucleotides, the CDR3 is TGCGCCAGCAGATCCGGGACAGGGGACACTGAAGCTTTCTTT. The chain uses TRBV5-1 and TRBJ1-1, with TRBD1 identical over 10 bases. The CDR3 contains 14 residues. CDR1 SGHRS and CDR2 YFSETQ come from the germline V gene. The junction had 4 bases not matched to a gene; V was cut back by 5 bases and J by 3 bases. Full variable domain (missing parts from reference TRBV5-1 and TRBJ1-1): KAGVTQTPRYLIKTRGQQVTLSCSPISGHRSVSWYQQTPGQGLQFLFEYFSETQRNKGNFPGRFSGRQFSNSRSEMNVSTLELGDSALYLCASRSGTGDTEAFFGQGTRLTVV.